Below, 13 T cell receptor beta chains from the same sample are listed, as sequenced in a study of T cells expressing NK-cell markers. From the 5' RACE reads, TCRdb lists one entry per CDR3 protein and no DNA. Its listing shows about 260,000 distinct CDR3 sequences. The sequencing sample was made of blood T cells: a sorted CD56 or NKG2C T cell subset, CD4+ or CD8+ T cells, or bulk PBMC T cells (not recorded which). Source of these receptors: a woman aged 18 to 75 in good health.

This chain connects TRBV5-1 to TRBJ2-1; absent DNA, TCRdb's TRBD2 call cannot be checked. The CDR3 length is 20 residues. Germline-derived CDR1 and CDR2 are SGHRS and YFSETQ. This CDR3 is CASSLDLGFITSGIANEQFF.

The chain recombines TRBV20-1 with TRBJ2-3; TCRdb lists TRBD2, though no DNA is available to test this call. CDR3 length equals 14 residues. In germline, CDR1 is DFQATT, CDR2 SNEGSKA (reference sequence). The chain's CDR3 is CSALAGGPTVTQYF.

The chain joins TRBV28 to TRBJ2-6. Germline loops: CDR1 MDHEN, CDR2 SYDVKM. CDR3 size: 18 residues. CDR3 amino acids: CASSLTRGPSSGANVLTF.

The chain carries TRBV20-1 and TRBJ1-2. Germline assignment: CDR1 DFQATT and CDR2 SNEGSKA (reference sequence). There are 11 residues in the CDR3. The CDR3 sequence is CSALTRAGYTF.

The gene calls are TRBV19 and TRBJ2-2; TCRdb returns TRBD1, unconfirmable since there is no DNA. The CDR3 contains 16 residues. Per germline, CDR1 LNHDA and CDR2 SQIVND (reference sequence). CDR3 sequence: CASNLPGQGSTGELFF.

The chain employs TRBV28 and TRBJ2-1; TCRdb returns TRBD1, unconfirmable since there is no DNA. Germline assignment: CDR1 MDHEN and CDR2 SYDVKM. This CDR3 contains 15 residues. The CDR3 region is CASSRAGTGFNEQFF.

The chain joins TRBV12-3 or TRBV12-4 to TRBJ2-7; TCRdb designates TRBD1, a call that cannot be tested without DNA. The CDR3 spans 15 residues. The CDR3 spells CASSLPGKGSYEQYF.

The chain links TRBV10-3 to TRBJ1-6. The CDR3 sequence is 14 residues long. Germline CDR1 is ENHRY and CDR2 is SYGVKD. The CDR3 sequence: CAISEESYNSPLHF.

The rearrangement links TRBV14 to TRBJ2-5; TCRdb reports TRBD1, a call that lacks DNA to check it against. Germline loops: CDR1 SGHDN, CDR2 FVKESK. The CDR3 spans 15 residues. CDR3 region: CASGKVAGAQETQYF.

V gene TRBV18 combines with J gene TRBJ2-1; TCRdb picks TRBD1, but there is no DNA to check that call. CDR3 length: 15 residues. Germline V lookup: CDR1 KGHSH, CDR2 LQKENI. This chain's CDR3 is CASSPDLGGRNEQFF.

CDR3 protein: CASSLMGETQYF. The chain combines TRBV12-3 or TRBV12-4 with TRBJ2-5. The CDR3 runs to 12 residues.

This chain uses TRBV18 with TRBJ2-3; the TRBD1 assignment by TCRdb is unverifiable without DNA. Germline V lookup: CDR1 KGHSH, CDR2 LQKENI. This CDR3 has 14 amino acids. CDR3 amino acids: CASSPGPYTDTQYF.

The genes are TRBV4-2 and TRBJ2-7; lacking DNA, the TRBD1 call made by TCRdb goes unchecked. The CDR3 is made up of 15 amino acids. Germline V CDR1 and CDR2: LGHNA, YNFKEQ. CDR3 amino acids: CASSQFTGQTYEQYF.